This is a list of T cell receptor beta chains from one sample in a study of identical twins. TCRdb analysed the 5' RACE reads with MiXCR anew, one entry per CDR3 protein. In the table there are roughly 1,500,000 distinct CDR3 sequences, about 32% of which are singletons. The sequenced sample was cord blood. Receptor source: a newborn girl in good health. Each CDR3 is given with its conserved first and last residue. The D gene is left open where the match is weak. Clone size is shown for a subset of rows, as once, few, many or a class of expanded clone.

TRBJ2-3 few TRBV6-5 TRBD2 CASRGTSGAVADTQYF TGTGCCAGCAGGGGGACTAGCGGGGCGGTGGCAGATACGCAGTATTTT
TRBJ2-1 NA TRBV5-1 TRBD2 CASIPPGLAGVNEQFF TGCGCCAGCATCCCTCCGGGACTAGCGGGAGTGAATGAGCAGTTCTTC
TRBJ2-5 few TRBV20-1 TRBD2 CSGPLAGGVETQYF TGCAGTGGTCCACTAGCGGGGGGTGTAGAGACCCAGTACTTC
TRBJ1-6 NA TRBV20-1 NA CSARGLGDSPLHF TGCAGTGCTAGGGGCCTGGGGGATTCACCCCTCCACTTT
TRBJ1-6 few TRBV27 TRBD1 CASSLTGGIYNSPLHF TGTGCCAGCAGTTTAACAGGGGGGATCTATAATTCACCCCTCCACTTT
TRBJ1-1 NA TRBV7-8 TRBD1 CASSQGTGAFMNTEAFF TGTGCCAGCAGCCAAGGGACAGGGGCTTTCATGAACACTGAAGCTTTCTTT
TRBJ2-3 few TRBV20-1 TRBD2 CSARGTSGGFTDTQYF TGCAGTGCTCGTGGGACTAGCGGGGGGTTCACAGATACGCAGTATTTT
TRBJ1-1 few TRBV15 NA CATSRDKGPAEAFF TGTGCCACCAGCAGAGATAAAGGGCCAGCTGAAGCTTTCTTT
TRBJ2-1 NA TRBV20-1 NA CSASSGGLGNEQFF TGCAGTGCAAGTTCCGGGGGTTTGGGCAATGAGCAGTTCTTC
TRBJ1-1 NA TRBV19 NA CASSMGQGRAEAFF TGTGCCAGTAGTATGGGGCAGGGGAGGGCTGAAGCTTTCTTT
TRBJ1-5 few TRBV6-6 TRBD1 CASGQESNQPQHF TGTGCCAGCGGACAGGAAAGCAATCAGCCCCAGCATTTT
TRBJ2-1 NA TRBV7-9 NA CASSFGSYNEQSF TGTGCCAGCAGCTTCGGCTCCTACAATGAGCAGTCCTTC
TRBJ1-1 once TRBV5-1 TRBD1 CASSLRQGAGEAFF TGCGCCAGCAGCTTACGACAGGGGGCCGGTGAAGCTTTCTTT
TRBJ2-1 NA TRBV6-5 TRBD2 CASSYFSIAGASYNEQFF TGTGCCAGCAGTTACTTCAGCATAGCGGGGGCTAGCTACAATGAGCAGTTCTTC
TRBJ1-6 few TRBV7-2 NA CASSLESGRLNSPLHF TGTGCCAGCAGCTTAGAGTCGGGCAGGCTTAATTCACCCCTCCACTTT
TRBJ2-3 few TRBV30 NA CAWSEGLSTDTQYF TGTGCCTGGAGTGAAGGCCTCAGCACGGATACGCAGTATTTT
TRBJ1-2 NA TRBV29-1 TRBD1 CSDVPEGQGWNYGYTF TGCAGCGATGTCCCCGAGGGACAGGGATGGAACTATGGCTACACCTTC
TRBJ2-1 few TRBV4-2 NA CASSHRAVYNEQFF TGTGCCAGCAGCCACCGGGCTGTCTACAATGAGCAGTTCTTC
TRBJ1-2 few TRBV10-3 TRBD1 CAISGPGQGYGYTF TGTGCCATCAGTGGACCGGGACAGGGCTATGGCTACACCTTC
TRBJ2-7 NA TRBV20-1 NA CSVADPSSYNEQYF TGCAGCGTTGCGGACCCGAGCTCCTACAATGAGCAGTACTTC
TRBJ2-5 many TRBV20-1 TRBD1 CSATGGQETQYF TGCAGTGCTACAGGGGGCCAAGAGACCCAGTACTTC
TRBJ1-4 NA TRBV11-2 NA CASSLMPYLARGEKLFF TGTGCCAGCAGCTTAATGCCGTACCTCGCACGCGGAGAAAAACTGTTTTTT
TRBJ1-2 few TRBV27 NA CASSFQVNYGYTF TGTGCCAGCAGTTTTCAAGTTAACTATGGCTACACCTTC
TRBJ2-2 NA TRBV12-3/TRBV12-4 NA CASAAAGELFF TGTGCCAGCGCAGCGGCCGGGGAGCTGTTTTTT
TRBJ2-1 many TRBV7-2 NA CASSPYRFSYNEQFF TGTGCCAGCAGCCCCTACCGGTTCTCCTACAATGAGCAGTTCTTC
TRBJ2-7 NA TRBV2 TRBD2 CASSAYGTSRLEQYF TGTGCCAGCAGTGCATACGGGACTAGTAGGCTCGAGCAGTACTTC
TRBJ1-2 once TRBV12-3/TRBV12-4 NA CASSLDTRGYGYTF TGTGCCAGCAGCCTCGATACAAGGGGCTATGGCTACACCTTC
TRBJ2-1 NA TRBV9 TRBD2 CASSVAGGLAAYNEQFF TGTGCCAGCAGCGTAGCTGGCGGACTAGCGGCATACAATGAGCAGTTCTTC
TRBJ1-5 NA TRBV4-1 NA CASSQDPWAGSNQPQHF TGCGCCAGCAGCCAAGATCCATGGGCAGGTAGCAATCAGCCCCAGCATTTT
TRBJ2-3 few TRBV20-1 NA CSARDAGPSTDTQYF TGCAGTGCTAGAGATGCGGGACCTAGCACAGATACGCAGTATTTT
TRBJ2-1 NA TRBV20-1 TRBD1 CSARDGQGARDEQFF TGCAGTGCTAGAGACGGACAGGGGGCTCGGGATGAGCAGTTCTTC
TRBJ2-1 NA TRBV9 NA CASSGQVHQETQFF TGTGCCAGCAGCGGACAGGTACACCAAGAGACCCAGTTCTTC
TRBJ1-6 few TRBV30 NA CAWSVSRSPLHF TGTGCCTGGAGTGTAAGTCGTTCACCCCTCCACTTT
TRBJ2-1 many TRBV12-3/TRBV12-4 TRBD1 CASSLDRGSNEQFF TGTGCCAGCAGCTTAGACAGGGGGTCCAATGAGCAGTTCTTC
TRBJ1-4 NA TRBV5-1 NA CASSSYTTNEKLFF TGCGCCAGCAGCTCCTACACAACTAATGAAAAACTGTTTTTT
TRBJ1-5 few TRBV12-3/TRBV12-4 NA CASTRDTNQPQHF TGTGCCAGCACCCGGGACACCAATCAGCCCCAGCATTTT